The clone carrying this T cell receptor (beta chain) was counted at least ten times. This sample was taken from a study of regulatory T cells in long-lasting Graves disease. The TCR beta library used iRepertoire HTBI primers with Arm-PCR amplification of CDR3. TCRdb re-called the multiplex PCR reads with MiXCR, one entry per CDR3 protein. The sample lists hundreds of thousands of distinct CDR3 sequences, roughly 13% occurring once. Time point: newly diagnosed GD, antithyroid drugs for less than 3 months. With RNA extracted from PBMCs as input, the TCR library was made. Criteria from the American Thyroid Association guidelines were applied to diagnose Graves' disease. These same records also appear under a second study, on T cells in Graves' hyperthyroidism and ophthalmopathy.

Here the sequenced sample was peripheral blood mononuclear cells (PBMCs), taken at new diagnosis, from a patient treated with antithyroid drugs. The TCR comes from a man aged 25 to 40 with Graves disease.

CDR3 residues: CASSSGVATEAFF. Here the CDR3 DNA reads TGTGCCAGCTCATCAGGGGTTGCCACTGAAGCTTTCTTT. The chain has TRBV18 and TRBJ1-1; weak D call: TRBD1 (6 bases). The germline V gene encodes CDR1 KGHSH and CDR2 LQKENI. The CDR3 has 13 amino acids. The germline V and J ends were trimmed by 5 bases and 4 bases, with 11 bases remaining between them.